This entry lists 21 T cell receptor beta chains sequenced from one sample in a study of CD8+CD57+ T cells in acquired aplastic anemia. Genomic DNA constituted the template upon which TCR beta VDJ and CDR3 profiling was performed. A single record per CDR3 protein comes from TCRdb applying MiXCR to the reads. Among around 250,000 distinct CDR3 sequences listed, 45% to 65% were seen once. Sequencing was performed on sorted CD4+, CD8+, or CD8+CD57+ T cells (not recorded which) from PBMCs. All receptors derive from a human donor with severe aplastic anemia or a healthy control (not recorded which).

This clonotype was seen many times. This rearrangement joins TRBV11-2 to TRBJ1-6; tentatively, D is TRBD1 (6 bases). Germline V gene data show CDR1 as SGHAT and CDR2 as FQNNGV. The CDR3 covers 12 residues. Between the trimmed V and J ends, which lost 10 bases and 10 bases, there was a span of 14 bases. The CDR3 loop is CATNDRFSPLHF. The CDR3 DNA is TGTGCCACCAACGACAGGTTCTCACCCCTCCACTTT.

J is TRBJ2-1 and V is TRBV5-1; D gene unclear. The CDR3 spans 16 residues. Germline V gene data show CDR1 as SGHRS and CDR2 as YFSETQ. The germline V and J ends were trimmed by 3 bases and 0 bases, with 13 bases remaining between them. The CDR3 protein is CASSWAVSSSYNEQFF. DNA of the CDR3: TGCGCCAGCAGCTGGGCCGTTTCTAGCTCCTACAATGAGCAGTTCTTC.

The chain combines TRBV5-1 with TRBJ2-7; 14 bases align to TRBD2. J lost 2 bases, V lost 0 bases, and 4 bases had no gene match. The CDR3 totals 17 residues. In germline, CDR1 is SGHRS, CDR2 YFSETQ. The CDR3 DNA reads TGCGCCAGCAGCTTGGGACTAGCGGGAGGGCGAACCTACGAGCAGTACTTC. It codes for CASSLGLAGGRTYEQYF.

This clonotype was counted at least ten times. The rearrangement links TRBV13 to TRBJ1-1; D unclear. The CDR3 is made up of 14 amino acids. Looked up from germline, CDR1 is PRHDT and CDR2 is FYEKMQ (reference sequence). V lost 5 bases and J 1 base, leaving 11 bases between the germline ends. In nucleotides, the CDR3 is TGTGCCAGCAGCGAGTCTTTTACGAACACTGAAGCTTTCTTT. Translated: CASSESFTNTEAFF.

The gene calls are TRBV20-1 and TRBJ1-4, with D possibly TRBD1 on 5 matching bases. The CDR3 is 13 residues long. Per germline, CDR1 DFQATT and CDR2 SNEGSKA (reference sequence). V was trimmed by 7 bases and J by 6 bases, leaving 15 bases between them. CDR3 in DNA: TGCAGTGTGGCGGCAGGAGGGGATGAAAAACTGTTTTTT. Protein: CSVAAGGDEKLFF.

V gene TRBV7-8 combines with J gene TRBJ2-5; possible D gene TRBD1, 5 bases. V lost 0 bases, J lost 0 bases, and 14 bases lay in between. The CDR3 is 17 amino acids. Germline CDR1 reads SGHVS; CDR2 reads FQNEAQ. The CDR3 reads CASSLAIVRGYQETQYF. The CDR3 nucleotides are TGTGCCAGCAGCTTAGCAATAGTTAGGGGATACCAAGAGACCCAGTACTTC.

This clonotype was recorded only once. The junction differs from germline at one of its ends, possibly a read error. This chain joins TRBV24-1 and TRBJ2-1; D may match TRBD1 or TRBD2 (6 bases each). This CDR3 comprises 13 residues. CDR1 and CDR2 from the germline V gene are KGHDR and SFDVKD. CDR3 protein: CATSDNREDERFF. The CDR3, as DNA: TGTGCCACCAGTGACAACAGGGAGGATGAGCGGTTCTTC.

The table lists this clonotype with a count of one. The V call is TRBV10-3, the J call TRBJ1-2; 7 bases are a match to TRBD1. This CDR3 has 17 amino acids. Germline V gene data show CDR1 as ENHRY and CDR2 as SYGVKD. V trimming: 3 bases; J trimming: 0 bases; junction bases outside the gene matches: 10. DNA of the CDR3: TGTGCCATCAGTGACCCTTCCAGACAGGGACCTAACTATGGCTACACCTTC. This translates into CAISDPSRQGPNYGYTF.

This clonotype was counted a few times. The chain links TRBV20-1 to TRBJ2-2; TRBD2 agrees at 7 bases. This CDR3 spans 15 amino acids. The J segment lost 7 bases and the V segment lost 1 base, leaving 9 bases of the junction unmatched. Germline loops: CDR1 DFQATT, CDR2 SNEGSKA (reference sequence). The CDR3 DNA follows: TGCAGTGCTAGAGCCAGCGGGGACGCGGTCGGGGAGCTGTTTTTT. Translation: CSARASGDAVGELFF.

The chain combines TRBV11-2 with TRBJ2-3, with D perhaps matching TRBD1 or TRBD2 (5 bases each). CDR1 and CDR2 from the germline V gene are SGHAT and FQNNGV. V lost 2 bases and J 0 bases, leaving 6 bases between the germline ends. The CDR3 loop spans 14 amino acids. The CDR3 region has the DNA TGTGCCAGCAGCTTATGGGGGAGCACAGATACGCAGTATTTT. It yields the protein CASSLWGSTDTQYF. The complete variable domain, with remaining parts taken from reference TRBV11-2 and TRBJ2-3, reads EAGVAQSPRYKIIEKRQSVAFWCNPISGHATLYWYQQILGQGPKLLIQFQNNGVVDDSQLPKDRFSAERLKGVDSTLKIQPAKLEDSAVYLCASSLWGSTDTQYFGPGTRLTVL.

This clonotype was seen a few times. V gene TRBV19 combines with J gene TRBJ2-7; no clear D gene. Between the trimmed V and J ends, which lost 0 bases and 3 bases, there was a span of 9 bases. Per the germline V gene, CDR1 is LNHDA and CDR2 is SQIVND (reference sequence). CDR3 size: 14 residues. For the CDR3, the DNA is TGTGCCAGTAGTATAGACGAGGATCACTACGAGCAGTACTTC. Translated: CASSIDEDHYEQYF. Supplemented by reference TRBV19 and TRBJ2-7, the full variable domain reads DGGITQSPKYLFRKEGQNVTLSCEQNLNHDAMYWYRQDPGQGLRLIYYSQIVNDFQKGDIAEGYSVSREKKESFPLTVTSAQKNPTAFYLCASSIDEDHYEQYFGPGTRLTVT.

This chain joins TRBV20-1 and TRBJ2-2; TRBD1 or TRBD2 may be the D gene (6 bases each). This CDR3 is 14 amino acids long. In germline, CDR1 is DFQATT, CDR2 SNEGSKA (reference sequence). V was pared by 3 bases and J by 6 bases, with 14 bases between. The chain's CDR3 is CSASEGGWAGELFF. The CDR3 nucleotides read TGCAGTGCTAGTGAGGGGGGCTGGGCCGGGGAGCTGTTTTTT.

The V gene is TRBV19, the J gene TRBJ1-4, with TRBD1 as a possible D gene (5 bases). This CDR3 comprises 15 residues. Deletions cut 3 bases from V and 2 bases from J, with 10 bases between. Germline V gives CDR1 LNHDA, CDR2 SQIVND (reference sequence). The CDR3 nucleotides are TGTGCCAGTAGTATCGAGGGGACCACTAATGAAAAACTGTTTTTT. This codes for CASSIEGTTNEKLFF.

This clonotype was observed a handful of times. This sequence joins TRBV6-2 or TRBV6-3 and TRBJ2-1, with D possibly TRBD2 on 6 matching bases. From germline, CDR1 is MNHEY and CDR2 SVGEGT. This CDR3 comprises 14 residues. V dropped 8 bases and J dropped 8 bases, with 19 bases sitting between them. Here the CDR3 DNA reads TGTGCCAGCCAAGATCTTGGGGGGATTCATGAGCAGTTCTTC. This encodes CASQDLGGIHEQFF.

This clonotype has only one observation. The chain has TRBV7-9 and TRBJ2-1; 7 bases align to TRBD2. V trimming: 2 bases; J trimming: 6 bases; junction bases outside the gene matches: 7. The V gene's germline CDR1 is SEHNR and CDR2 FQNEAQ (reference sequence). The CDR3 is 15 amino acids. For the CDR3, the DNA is TGTGCCAGCAGCTTACAGAGACTAGCCCTCAATGAGCAGTTCTTC. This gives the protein CASSLQRLALNEQFF.

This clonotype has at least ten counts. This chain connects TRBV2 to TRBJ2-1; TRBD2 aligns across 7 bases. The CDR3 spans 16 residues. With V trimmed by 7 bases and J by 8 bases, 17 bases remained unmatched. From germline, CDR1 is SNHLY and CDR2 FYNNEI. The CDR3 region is CASTKRGPGLQDEQFF. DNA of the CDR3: TGTGCCAGCACCAAAAGAGGCCCGGGACTACAGGATGAGCAGTTCTTC.

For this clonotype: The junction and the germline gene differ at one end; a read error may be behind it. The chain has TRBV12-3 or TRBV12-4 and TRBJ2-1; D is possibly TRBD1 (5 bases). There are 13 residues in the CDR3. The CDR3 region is CASARASYNEQFF. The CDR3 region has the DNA TGTGCCTCGGCCAGGGCGTCCTATAATGAGCAGTTCTTC.

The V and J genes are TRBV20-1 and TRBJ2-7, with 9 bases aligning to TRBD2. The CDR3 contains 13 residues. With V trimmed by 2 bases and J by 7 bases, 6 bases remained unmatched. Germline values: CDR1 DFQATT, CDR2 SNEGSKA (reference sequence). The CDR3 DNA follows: TGCAGTGCTAGATATAGCGGGAGAGGGGAGCAGTACTTC. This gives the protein CSARYSGRGEQYF.

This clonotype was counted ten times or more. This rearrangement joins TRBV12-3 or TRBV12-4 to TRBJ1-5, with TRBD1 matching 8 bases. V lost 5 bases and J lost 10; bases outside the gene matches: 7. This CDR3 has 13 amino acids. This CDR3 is CASSKTGGGPQHF. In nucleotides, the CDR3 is TGTGCCAGCAGTAAAACAGGGGGGGGTCCCCAGCATTTT.

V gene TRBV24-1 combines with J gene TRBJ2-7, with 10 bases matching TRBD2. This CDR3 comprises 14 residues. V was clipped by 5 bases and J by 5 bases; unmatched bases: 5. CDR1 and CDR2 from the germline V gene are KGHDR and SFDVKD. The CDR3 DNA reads TGTGCCACCAGTGCTAGCGGGGGCTTCCACGAGCAGTACTTC. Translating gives CATSASGGFHEQYF.

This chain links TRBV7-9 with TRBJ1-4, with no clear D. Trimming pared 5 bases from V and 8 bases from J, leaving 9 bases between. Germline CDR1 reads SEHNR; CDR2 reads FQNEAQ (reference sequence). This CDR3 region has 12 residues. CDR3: CASSRGMEKLFF. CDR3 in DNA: TGTGCCAGCAGCCGTGGAATGGAAAAACTGTTTTTT.